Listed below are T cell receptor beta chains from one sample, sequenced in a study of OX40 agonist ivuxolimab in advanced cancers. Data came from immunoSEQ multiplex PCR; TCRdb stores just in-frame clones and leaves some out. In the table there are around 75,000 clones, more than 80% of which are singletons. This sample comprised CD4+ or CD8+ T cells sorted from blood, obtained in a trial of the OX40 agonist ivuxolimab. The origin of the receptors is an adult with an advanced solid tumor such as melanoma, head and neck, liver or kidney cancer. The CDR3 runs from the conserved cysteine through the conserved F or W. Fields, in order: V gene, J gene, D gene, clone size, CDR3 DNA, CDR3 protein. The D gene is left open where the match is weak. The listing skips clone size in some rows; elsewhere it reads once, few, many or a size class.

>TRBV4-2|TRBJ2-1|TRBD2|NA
TGTGCCGCCTCAGGACTAGGGTCCTACAATGAGCAGTTCTTC
CAASGLGSYNEQFF
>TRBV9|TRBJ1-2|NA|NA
TGTGCCAGCAGCCCGAGGACAGACTATGGCTACACCTTC
CASSPRTDYGYTF
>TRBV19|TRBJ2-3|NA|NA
TGTGCCAGTAGTATGTTTGGGACCACCATTCAGGGTACGCAGTATTTT
CASSMFGTTIQGTQYF
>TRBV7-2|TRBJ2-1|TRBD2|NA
TGTGCCAGCAGCTTAGAGGGACTAGGTCTGTCGGAGCAGTTCTTC
CASSLEGLGLSEQFF
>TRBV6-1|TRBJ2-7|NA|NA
TGTGCCAGCAGTGAATTTAGGGATAAACCCTACGAGCAGTACTTC
CASSEFRDKPYEQYF
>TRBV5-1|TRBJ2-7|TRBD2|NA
TGCGCCAGCAGCAGACGGACTAGCGGGAGTTCCTACGAGCAGTACTTC
CASSRRTSGSSYEQYF
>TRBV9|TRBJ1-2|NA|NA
TGTGCCAGCAGCGCCCCGGCAGGGGTCGGGAACTATGGCTACACCTTC
CASSAPAGVGNYGYTF
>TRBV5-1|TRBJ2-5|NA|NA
TGCGCCAGCAGCTTAGACCCAGCTAACCTCCAAGAGACCCAGTACTTC
CASSLDPANLQETQYF
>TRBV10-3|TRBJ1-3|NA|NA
TGTGCCATCGGTACAGGGACCTCTGGAAACACCATATATTTT
CAIGTGTSGNTIYF
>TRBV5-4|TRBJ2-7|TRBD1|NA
TGTGCCAGCAGCTTGGCCCTCAGGACAGGGGGGGACGAGCAGTACTTC
CASSLALRTGGDEQYF
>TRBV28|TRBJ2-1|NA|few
TGTGCCAGCAGTAGAGGGATGCTATACAATGAGCAGTTCTTC
CASSRGMLYNEQFF
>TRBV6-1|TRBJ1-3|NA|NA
TGTGCCAGCAGTCGACGGGATGCCTCTGGAAACACCATATATTTT
CASSRRDASGNTIYF
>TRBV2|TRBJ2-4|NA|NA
TGTGCCAGCAGTGAACGGGACATTCAGTACTTC
CASSERDIQYF
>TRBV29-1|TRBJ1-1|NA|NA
TGCAGCGGTGACGGGGGGGTGTACACTGAAGCTTTCTTT
CSGDGGVYTEAFF
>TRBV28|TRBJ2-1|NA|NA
TGTGCCAGCAGTTCCTTACAACGGGGTGAGCAGTTCTTC
CASSSLQRGEQFF
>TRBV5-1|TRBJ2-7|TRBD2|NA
TGCGCCAGCAGCTTCCAGCGGGGACCCTACGAGCAGTACTTC
CASSFQRGPYEQYF
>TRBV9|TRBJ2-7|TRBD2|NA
TGTGCCAGCAGCGTCGGACTAGCGGATTCTTACGAGCAGTACTTC
CASSVGLADSYEQYF
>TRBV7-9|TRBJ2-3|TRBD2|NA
TGTGCCAGCAGCAAACTAGCGGGAGGGCCAGATACGCAGTATTTT
CASSKLAGGPDTQYF
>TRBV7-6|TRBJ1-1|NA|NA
TGTGCCAGCAGCTCCCGGTGGCGGGGGCGAAACACTGAAGCTTTCTTT
CASSSRWRGRNTEAFF
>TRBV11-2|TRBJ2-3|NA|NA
TGTGCCAGCAGCTTAGTACCTTCCGGGATGAGCACAGATACGCAGTATTTT
CASSLVPSGMSTDTQYF
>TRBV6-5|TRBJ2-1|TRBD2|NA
TGTGCCAGCAGTTACGCAAGCGGGGCCGGCAATGAGCAGTTCTTC
CASSYASGAGNEQFF
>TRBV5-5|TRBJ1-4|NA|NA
TGTGCCAGCAGCTTGGTGGGGGCGCGAGAAAAACTGTTTTTT
CASSLVGAREKLFF
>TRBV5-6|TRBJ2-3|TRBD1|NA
TGTGCCAGCAGCTTGAGGACAGGGTGGGCAGATACGCAGTATTTT
CASSLRTGWADTQYF
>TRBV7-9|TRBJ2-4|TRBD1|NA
TGTGCCAGCAGCTTGGACAGGGGGCCGGACATTCAGTACTTC
CASSLDRGPDIQYF
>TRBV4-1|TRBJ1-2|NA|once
TGCGCCAGCAGCCAAGTCCCGACAGCTAACTATGGCTACACCTTC
CASSQVPTANYGYTF
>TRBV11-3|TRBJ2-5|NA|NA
TGTGCCAGCAGCCTTGGGGGTCTAGACGAGACCCAGTACTTC
CASSLGGLDETQYF
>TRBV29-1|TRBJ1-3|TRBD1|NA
TGCAGCGTAACAGGGGCTGGAAACACCATATATTTT
CSVTGAGNTIYF
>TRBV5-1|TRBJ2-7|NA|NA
TGCGCCAGCAGCTTGGTAGGGCGGGGCGAGCAGTACTTC
CASSLVGRGEQYF
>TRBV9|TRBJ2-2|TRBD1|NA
TGTGCCAGCAGCGTAAGAAGGGACAGGGCGAACACCGGGGAGCTGTTTTTT
CASSVRRDRANTGELFF
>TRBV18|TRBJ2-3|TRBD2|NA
TGTGCCAGCTCACCACCGTTACTAGCGGGGGGCCTTAGCACAGATACGCAGTATTTT
CASSPPLLAGGLSTDTQYF
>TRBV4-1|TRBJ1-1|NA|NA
TGCGCCAGCAGCCACCTCGGGGGGACTGAAGCTTTCTTT
CASSHLGGTEAFF
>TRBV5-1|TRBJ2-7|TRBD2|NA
TGCGCCAGCAGCCCGGGACTAGCGGGAGGTAGCATCAGCGTGGACGAGCAGTACTTC
CASSPGLAGGSISVDEQYF
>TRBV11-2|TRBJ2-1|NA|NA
TGTGCCAGCAGCTTAGTACTAGTGAGGGATGAGCAGTTCTTC
CASSLVLVRDEQFF
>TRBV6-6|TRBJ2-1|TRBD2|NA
TGTGCCAGCAGTTACGGGGAGCGGGGGGCGGATGAGCAGTTCTTC
CASSYGERGADEQFF